This TCR beta chain stems from a study of blood T cell dynamics during melanoma immunotherapy. Study overall: Patients with metastatic melanoma got pembrolizumab or nivolumab-ipilimumab as first-line care.

Time point meaning: week 3, after first cycle of checkpoint inhibitor. Prior systemic cancer therapy, immunosuppressant use and other active malignancies excluded patients. General study points: At W3, later disease-control patients showed bifurcated PBMC repertoire changes, unlike progressors.

This clone was found a few times. Antigen specificity is unknown. Using immunoSEQ multiplex PCR, the repertoire was profiled, and TCRdb retains in-frame clones only, with some absent. The profile covers 25,000 to 35,000 clones, with around 80% appearing a single time and around 10% taken by the ten largest. Sample: blood, taken from a patient treated with checkpoint blockade. The receptor comes from a human donor with melanoma.

CDR3 sequence (DNA): TGTGCCAGCAGACTGACAGGGGGCGGAAACACCATATATTTT. Its protein product is CASRLTGGGNTIYF. V gene TRBV5-8 combines with J gene TRBJ1-3, with TRBD1 matching 10 bases. Trimming at V came to 5 bases and at J to 4 bases, leaving 3 bases not matched to a gene. The germline V gene has CDR1 SGHTS and CDR2 YDEGEE. The CDR3 runs 14 residues.